This T cell receptor (beta chain) is from a study of blood T cells in healthy people across ages. Study-wide results and caveats: The unknown donor CMV status may have confounded expanded clonotype changes.

The amount of total RNA extracted per sample was at least 5 micrograms. On this clonotype itself: Its antigen is undetermined.

Trimming removed 6 bases at V and 11 bases at J, with 19 bases between. The CDR3 runs 12 residues. Germline lookup yields CDR1 SQVTM and CDR2 ANQGSEA. PCR was performed a second time for about 7 to 12 cycles using a sample-barcoded 5' primer and a J-beta primer mix. Each cDNA molecule was tagged by a template-switch adaptor that had 12 random nucleotides. Using its own MiXCR run on the 5' RACE reads, TCRdb lists one record per CDR3 protein. Counted here are around 1.7 million distinct CDR3 sequences, about 30% occurring once; the ten biggest clones make up approximately 7.7%. The chain joins TRBV29-1 to TRBJ1-1; tentative D call: TRBD1 (5 bases). This receptor was obtained from a woman aged 25 to 39 in good health. Sequencing was carried out using blood. Here the CDR3 reads CSVLKPGMGAFF. The CDR3 DNA sequence: TGCAGCGTACTTAAGCCAGGGATGGGGGCTTTCTTT. Full variable domain (rest looked up from reference TRBV29-1 and TRBJ1-1): SAVISQKPSRDICQRGTSLTIQCQVDSQVTMMFWYRQQPGQSLTLIATANQGSEATYESGFVIDKFPISRPNLTFSTLTVSNMSPEDSSIYLCSVLKPGMGAFFGQGTRLTVV.